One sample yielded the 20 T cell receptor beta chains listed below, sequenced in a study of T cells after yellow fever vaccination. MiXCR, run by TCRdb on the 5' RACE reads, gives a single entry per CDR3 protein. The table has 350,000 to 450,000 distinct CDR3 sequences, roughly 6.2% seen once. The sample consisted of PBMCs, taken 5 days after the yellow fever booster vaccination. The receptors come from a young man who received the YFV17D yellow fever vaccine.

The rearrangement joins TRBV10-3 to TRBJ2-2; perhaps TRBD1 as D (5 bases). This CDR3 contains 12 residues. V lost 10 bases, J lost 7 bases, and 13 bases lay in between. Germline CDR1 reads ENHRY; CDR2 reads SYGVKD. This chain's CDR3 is CATRKDSGELFF. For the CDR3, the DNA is TGTGCCACCCGGAAAGACAGCGGGGAGCTGTTTTTT.

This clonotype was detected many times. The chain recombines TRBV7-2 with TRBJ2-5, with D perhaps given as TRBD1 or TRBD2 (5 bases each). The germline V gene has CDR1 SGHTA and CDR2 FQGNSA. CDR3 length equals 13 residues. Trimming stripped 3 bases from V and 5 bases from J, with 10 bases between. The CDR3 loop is CASSFLGDETQYF. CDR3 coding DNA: TGTGCCAGCAGCTTTTTAGGGGACGAGACCCAGTACTTC.

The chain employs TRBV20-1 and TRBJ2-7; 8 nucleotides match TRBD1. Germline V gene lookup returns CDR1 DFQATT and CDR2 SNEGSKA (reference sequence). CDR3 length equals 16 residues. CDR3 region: CCARDPRGHNTYEQYF. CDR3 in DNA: TGCTGCGCTAGAGACCCCAGGGGGCATAACACCTACGAGCAGTACTTC.

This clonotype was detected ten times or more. CDR3 region: CASSRRLAGISSSYNEQFF. The CDR3 bases are TGCGCCAGCAGCCGCCGACTAGCGGGAATCTCTAGCTCCTACAATGAGCAGTTCTTC. V and J are TRBV4-3 and TRBJ2-1; the match to TRBD2 covers 11 bases. Trimming at V came to 4 bases and at J to 0 bases, leaving 11 bases not matched to a gene. Germline lookup yields CDR1 LGHNA and CDR2 YSLEER. The CDR3 runs 19 residues.

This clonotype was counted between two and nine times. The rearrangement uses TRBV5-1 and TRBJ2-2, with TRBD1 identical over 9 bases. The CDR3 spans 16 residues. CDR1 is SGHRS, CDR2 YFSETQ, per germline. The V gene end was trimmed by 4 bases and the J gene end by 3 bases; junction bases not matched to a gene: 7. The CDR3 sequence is CASSGVRDRDTGELFF. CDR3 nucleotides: TGCGCCAGCAGCGGGGTCCGGGACAGGGACACCGGGGAGCTGTTTTTT.

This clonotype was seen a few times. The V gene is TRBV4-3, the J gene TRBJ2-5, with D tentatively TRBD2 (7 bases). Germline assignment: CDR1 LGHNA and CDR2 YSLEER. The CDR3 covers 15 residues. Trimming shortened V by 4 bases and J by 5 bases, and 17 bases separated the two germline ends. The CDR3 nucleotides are TGCGCCAGCAGCCCAACCGGAGGGGGGGGGGAGACCCAGTACTTC. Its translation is CASSPTGGGGETQYF.

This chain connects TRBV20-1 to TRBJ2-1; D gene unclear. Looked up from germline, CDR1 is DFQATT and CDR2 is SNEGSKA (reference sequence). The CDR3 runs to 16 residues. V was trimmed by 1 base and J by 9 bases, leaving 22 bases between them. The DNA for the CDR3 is TGCAGTGCTAGAGGAGCCCTGCACCCTCCAAATGGTGAGCAGTTCTTC. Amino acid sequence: CSARGALHPPNGEQFF.

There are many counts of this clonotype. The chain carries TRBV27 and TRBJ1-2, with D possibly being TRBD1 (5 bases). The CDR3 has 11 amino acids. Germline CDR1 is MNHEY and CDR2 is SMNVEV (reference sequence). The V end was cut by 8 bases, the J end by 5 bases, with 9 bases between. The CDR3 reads CASLGGYGYTF. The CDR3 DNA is TGTGCCAGCCTTGGGGGATATGGCTACACCTTC.

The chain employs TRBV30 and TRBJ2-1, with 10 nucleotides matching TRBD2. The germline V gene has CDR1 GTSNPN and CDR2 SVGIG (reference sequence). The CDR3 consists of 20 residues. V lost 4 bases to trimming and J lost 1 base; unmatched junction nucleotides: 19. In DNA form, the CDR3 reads TGTGCCTGGAATCGACCGGGACGGGGGTTACTAGCGGGGTCCTACAATGAGCAGTTCTTC. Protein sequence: CAWNRPGRGLLAGSYNEQFF.

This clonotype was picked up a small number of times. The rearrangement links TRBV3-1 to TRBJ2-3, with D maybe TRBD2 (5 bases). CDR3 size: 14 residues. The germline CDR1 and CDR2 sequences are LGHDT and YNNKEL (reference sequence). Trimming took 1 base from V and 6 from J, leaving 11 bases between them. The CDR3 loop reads CASSQGVWRDTQYF. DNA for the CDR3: TGTGCCAGCAGCCAAGGAGTTTGGAGGGATACGCAGTATTTT.

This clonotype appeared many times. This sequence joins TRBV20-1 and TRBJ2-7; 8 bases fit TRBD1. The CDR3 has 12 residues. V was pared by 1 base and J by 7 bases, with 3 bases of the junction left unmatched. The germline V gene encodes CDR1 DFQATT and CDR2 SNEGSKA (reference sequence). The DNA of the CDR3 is TGCAGTGCTAGAGCGCAGGGGGCGGAGCAGTACTTC. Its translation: CSARAQGAEQYF.

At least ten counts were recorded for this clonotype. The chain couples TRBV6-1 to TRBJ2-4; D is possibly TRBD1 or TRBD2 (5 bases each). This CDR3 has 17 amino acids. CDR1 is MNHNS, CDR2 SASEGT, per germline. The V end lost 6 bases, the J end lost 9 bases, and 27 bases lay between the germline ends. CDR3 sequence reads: CASSLGPPTGGRSIQYF. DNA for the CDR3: TGTGCCAGCAGCCTCGGGCCTCCCACTGGGGGACGGAGCATTCAGTACTTC.

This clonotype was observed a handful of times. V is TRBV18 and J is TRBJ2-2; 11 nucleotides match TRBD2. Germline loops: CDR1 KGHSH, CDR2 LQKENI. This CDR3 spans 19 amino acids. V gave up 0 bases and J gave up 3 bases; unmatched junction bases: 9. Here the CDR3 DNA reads TGTGCCAGCTCACCACCCGGTCTAGCGGGAGGCTATTACACCGGGGAGCTGTTTTTT. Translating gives CASSPPGLAGGYYTGELFF.

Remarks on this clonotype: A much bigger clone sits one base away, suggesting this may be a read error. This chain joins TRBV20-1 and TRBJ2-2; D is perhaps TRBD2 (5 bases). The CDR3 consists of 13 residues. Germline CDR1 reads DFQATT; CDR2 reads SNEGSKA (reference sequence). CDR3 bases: TGCAGTGCTAGAGTGGAGCGTTCCGGGGAGCCGTTTTTT. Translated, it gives CSARVERSGEPFF.

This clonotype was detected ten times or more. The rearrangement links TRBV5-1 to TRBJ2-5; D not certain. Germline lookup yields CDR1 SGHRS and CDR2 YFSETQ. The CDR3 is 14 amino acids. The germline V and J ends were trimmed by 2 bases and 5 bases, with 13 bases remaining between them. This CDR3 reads CASSFWQERETQYF. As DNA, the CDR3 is TGCGCCAGCAGCTTTTGGCAGGAGCGTGAGACCCAGTACTTC.

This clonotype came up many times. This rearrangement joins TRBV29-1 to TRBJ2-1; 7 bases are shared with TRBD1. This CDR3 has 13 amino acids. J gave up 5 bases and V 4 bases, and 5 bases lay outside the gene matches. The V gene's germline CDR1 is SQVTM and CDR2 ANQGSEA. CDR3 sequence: CSVATGLNNEQFF. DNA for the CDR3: TGCAGCGTTGCGACAGGGCTCAACAATGAGCAGTTCTTC.

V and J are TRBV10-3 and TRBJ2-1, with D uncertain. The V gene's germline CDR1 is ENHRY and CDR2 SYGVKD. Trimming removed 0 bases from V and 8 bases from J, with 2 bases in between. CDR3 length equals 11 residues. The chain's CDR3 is CAISESYEQFF. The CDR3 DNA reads TGTGCCATCAGTGAGTCGTATGAGCAGTTCTTC.

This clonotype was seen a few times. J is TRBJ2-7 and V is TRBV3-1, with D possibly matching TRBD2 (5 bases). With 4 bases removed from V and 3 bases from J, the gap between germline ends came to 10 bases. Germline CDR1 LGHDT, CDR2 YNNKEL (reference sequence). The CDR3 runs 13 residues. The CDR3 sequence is CASSRADLYEQYF. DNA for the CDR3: TGTGCCAGCAGCCGAGCGGACCTCTACGAGCAGTACTTC.

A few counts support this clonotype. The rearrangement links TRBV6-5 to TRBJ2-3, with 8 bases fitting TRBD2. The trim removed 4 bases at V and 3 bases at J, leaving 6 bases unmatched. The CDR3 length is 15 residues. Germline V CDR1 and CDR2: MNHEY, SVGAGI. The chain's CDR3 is CASSFGGRLTDTQYF. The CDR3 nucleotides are TGTGCCAGCAGTTTCGGCGGGAGGTTGACAGATACGCAGTATTTT.

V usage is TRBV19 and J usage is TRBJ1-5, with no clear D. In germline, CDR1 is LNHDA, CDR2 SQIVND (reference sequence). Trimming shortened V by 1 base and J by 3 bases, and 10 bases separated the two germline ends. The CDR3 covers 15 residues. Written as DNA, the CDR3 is TGTGCCAGTAGTATAGTTTGGGGAAACAATCAGCCCCAGCATTTT. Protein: CASSIVWGNNQPQHF.